One and the same sample provided the 10 T cell receptor beta chains below, sequenced in a study of metastatic and nonmetastatic thyroid tumors (dated by TCRdb to the early 2020s). Library preparation was by PCR. The listed sequencing device is Illumina HiSeq 4000. Clones were called with MiXCR by TCRdb after fastp trimmed the public reads at Q25, and only in-frame beta chains were retained. The sample table records tens of thousands of clones; 20% to 25% of these occur just once. The ten largest clones add up to approximately 39% of the sample. No patient had received any treatment before thyroid surgery. Material for sequencing was blood. These receptors were obtained from a female donor with papillary thyroid cancer or a benign thyroid nodule (not recorded which). Some clones in this sample may be carry-over from other donors' samples.

The sample holds many counts of this clone. The chain employs TRBV2 and TRBJ1-4; the D is unclear. CDR1 SNHLY and CDR2 FYNNEI come from the germline V gene. The CDR3 is made up of 12 amino acids. V lost 6 bases, J lost 8 bases, and 10 bases lay in between. The CDR3 coding sequence is TGTGCCAGCAGCGGCGAGATAGAAAAACTGTTTTTT. It encodes CASSGEIEKLFF.

This clone showed up many times. This sequence may be a read error, since a much larger clone differs from it by one base. The V call is TRBV6-1, the J call TRBJ1-2; tentatively, D is TRBD1 (5 bases). The V end was cut by 5 bases, the J end by 4 bases, with 14 bases between. This CDR3 has 14 residues. The germline gives CDR1 MNHNS, CDR2 SASEGT. CDR3: CASSLAPGSYGYTF. The CDR3 region has the DNA TGTGCCAGCAGTTTGGCCCCAGGGAGCTATGGCTACACCTTC.

This clone was seen repeatedly, ten times or more. The V and J genes are TRBV7-8 and TRBJ2-2; D is unclear. The germline V and J ends were trimmed by 5 bases and 0 bases, with 13 bases remaining between them. CDR1 SGHVS and CDR2 FQNEAQ come from the germline V gene. The length of the CDR3 is 16 residues. The chain's CDR3 is CASSPSTGANTGELFF. CDR3 in DNA: TGTGCCAGCAGCCCTTCGACCGGCGCGAACACCGGGGAGCTGTTTTTT.

This clone was counted many times. The chain uses TRBV20-1 and TRBJ2-7; 13 bases match TRBD2. CDR3 length: 15 residues. The germline CDR1 and CDR2 sequences are DFQATT and SNEGSKA (reference sequence). V shed 2 bases and J 0 bases; nucleotides not matched to a gene: 1. CDR3 in amino acids: CSARRTSGGSYEQYF. CDR3 DNA sequence: TGCAGTGCTAGACGGACTAGCGGGGGCTCCTACGAGCAGTACTTC.

The sample holds many counts of this clone. V gene TRBV11-2 combines with J gene TRBJ2-3; perhaps TRBD1 as D (5 bases). Trimming took off 2 bases at V and 2 bases at J, with 11 bases between the two ends. CDR1 SGHAT and CDR2 FQNNGV come from the germline V gene. The CDR3 loop spans 15 amino acids. The CDR3 coding sequence is TGTGCCAGCAGCTTAAGGGGCAGCTCCACAGATACGCAGTATTTT. Translating gives CASSLRGSSTDTQYF.

This clone was recorded at least ten times. The chain carries TRBV6-1 and TRBJ2-2; 12 bases map to TRBD2. The V gene end was trimmed by 10 bases and the J gene end by 6 bases; junction bases not matched to a gene: 9. In germline, CDR1 is MNHNS, CDR2 SASEGT. The CDR3 is 15 amino acids. The CDR3 nucleotides are TGTGCCACCAAAGGACTAGCGGGATCCTCCGGGGAGCTGTTTTTT. It codes for CATKGLAGSSGELFF.

This clone was detected ten times or more. A read error is possible here, since a much larger clone lies one base away. Distinct nucleotide sequences in the sample also encode this CDR3. J is TRBJ1-6 and V is TRBV12-3 or TRBV12-4, with D possibly matching TRBD1 (5 bases). Trimming removed 6 bases at V and 6 bases at J, with 12 bases between. The CDR3 contains 14 residues. CDR3 DNA sequence: TGTGCCAGCAGCTCCCCGCAGGGTAATTCACCCCTCCACTTT. This codes for CASSSPQGNSPLHF.

This clone showed up just a few times. The chain has TRBV11-2 and TRBJ2-5; D uncertain. With 4 bases removed from V and 5 bases from J, the gap between germline ends came to 17 bases. Germline CDR1 and CDR2: SGHAT and FQNNGV. CDR3 size: 15 residues. The CDR3 DNA reads as TGTGCCAGCAGCTCCTTAGCAGACTTGTCGGAGACCCAGTACTTC. Its translation is CASSSLADLSETQYF. Full variable domain (missing parts from reference TRBV11-2 and TRBJ2-5): EAGVAQSPRYKIIEKRQSVAFWCNPISGHATLYWYQQILGQGPKLLIQFQNNGVVDDSQLPKDRFSAERLKGVDSTLKIQPAKLEDSAVYLCASSSLADLSETQYFGPGTRLLVL.

This clone was observed a handful of times. The chain couples TRBV6-2 or TRBV6-3 to TRBJ2-7; D is perhaps TRBD1 or TRBD2 (5 bases each). The CDR3 extends over 15 amino acids. Germline assignment: CDR1 MNHEY and CDR2 SVGEGT. Deletions cut 6 bases from V and 4 bases from J, with 19 bases between. The DNA of the CDR3 is TGTGCCAGCAGAACCGGGACCCGAGAACTATACGAGCAGTACTTC. Translating gives CASRTGTRELYEQYF.

This clone was detected a few times. V is TRBV12-3 or TRBV12-4 and J is TRBJ2-7; tentative D call: TRBD2 (6 bases). There are 14 residues in the CDR3. Deletions cut 7 bases from V and 7 bases from J, with 20 bases between. The CDR3 nucleotides read TGTGCCAGCATACCCGCCGGGACCCGGGGGGAGCAGTACTTC. Amino acid sequence: CASIPAGTRGEQYF.